This TCR beta chain was sequenced for a study of T cell responses to AZD1222 COVID-19 vaccine. As to this clone: Its antigen is not identified.

Profiled with immunoSEQ multiplex PCR; TCRdb holds only in-frame clones, not every one. The sample includes about 45,000 clones, roughly 89% of them seen just once. Study findings and constraints: The reported proportion of spike-specific TCRs targeting unmutated variant regions was nearly half. Without day 14 samples, only post-peak T cell repertoires were studied. White British ancestry dominated among donors, who included more females, and clonal diversity was possibly underestimated. Spike-specific TCR breadth and depth both grew after two AZD1222 doses.

In germline, CDR1 is MNHEY, CDR2 SVGAGI. The CDR3 is 15 amino acids. V was shortened by 8 bases and J by 0 bases, with 16 bases between the two germline ends. The TCR sequence derives from an adult who received the AZD1222 COVID-19 vaccine. The sequencing used peripheral blood, collected 28 days after the second AZD1222 dose. The chain links TRBV6-5 to TRBJ1-2; D uncertain. CDR3: CASVRSRQANYGYTF. CDR3 bases: TGTGCCAGCGTAAGAAGCAGGCAAGCTAACTATGGCTACACCTTC.